Listed below are T cell receptor beta chains from one sample, sequenced in a study of blood T cell repertoires in COVID-19. Method: immunoSEQ multiplex PCR; TCRdb's copy keeps in-frame clones and lacks some. The sample contains some 99,000 clones, more than 65% of which appear only once. The source material was peripheral blood. These receptor sequences come from a woman aged 80 or over with acute or convalescent COVID-19. CDR3s include the opening cysteine and the closing phenylalanine or tryptophan. D genes are given only for firm matches. Not every row has a clone size; where given, it reads once, few, many or a size class.

abundance: -; d_gene: -; v_gene: TRBV5-6; j_gene: TRBJ1-6; CDR3aa: CASSRGSPLHF; CDR3nt: TGTGCCAGCAGCCGGGGTTCACCCCTCCACTTT
abundance: -; d_gene: -; v_gene: TRBV6-5; j_gene: TRBJ1-3; CDR3aa: CASEGSGNTIYF; CDR3nt: TGTGCCAGCGAGGGCTCTGGAAACACCATATATTTT
abundance: -; d_gene: -; v_gene: TRBV5-1; j_gene: TRBJ1-1; CDR3aa: CASSYVRENTEAFF; CDR3nt: TGCGCCAGCAGTTATGTCCGCGAGAACACTGAAGCTTTCTTT
abundance: -; d_gene: -; v_gene: TRBV2; j_gene: TRBJ1-1; CDR3aa: CASSADRDTEAFF; CDR3nt: TGTGCCAGCAGTGCCGACCGGGACACTGAAGCTTTCTTT
abundance: few; d_gene: TRBD1; v_gene: TRBV14; j_gene: TRBJ2-1; CDR3aa: CASSLAGTGATGEQFF; CDR3nt: TGTGCCAGCAGCTTGGCCGGGACAGGGGCCACAGGTGAGCAGTTCTTC
abundance: -; d_gene: TRBD2; v_gene: TRBV4-1; j_gene: TRBJ2-2; CDR3aa: CASSQDLLAGAGELFF; CDR3nt: TGCGCCAGCAGCCAAGACTTACTAGCGGGGGCCGGGGAGCTGTTTTTT
abundance: -; d_gene: TRBD1; v_gene: TRBV5-1; j_gene: TRBJ2-5; CDR3aa: CASSPQGAQETQYF; CDR3nt: TGCGCCAGCAGCCCCCAGGGGGCCCAAGAGACCCAGTACTTC
abundance: -; d_gene: -; v_gene: TRBV3-1/TRBV3-2; j_gene: TRBJ1-6; CDR3aa: CASSTKGQNNSPLHF; CDR3nt: TGTGCCAGCAGCACGAAGGGACAAAATAATTCACCCCTCCACTTT
abundance: -; d_gene: -; v_gene: TRBV2; j_gene: TRBJ1-1; CDR3aa: CASSADSPPREAFF; CDR3nt: TGTGCCAGCAGCGCGGACAGCCCCCCCAGGGAAGCTTTCTTT
abundance: -; d_gene: TRBD1; v_gene: TRBV19; j_gene: TRBJ2-7; CDR3aa: CASSAQTGVDEQYF; CDR3nt: TGTGCCAGTAGTGCACAGACAGGGGTCGACGAGCAGTACTTC
abundance: few; d_gene: TRBD1; v_gene: TRBV27; j_gene: TRBJ1-2; CDR3aa: CASSLQGARGYTF; CDR3nt: TGTGCCAGCAGTTTACAGGGGGCGCGGGGCTACACCTTC
abundance: -; d_gene: TRBD2; v_gene: TRBV28; j_gene: TRBJ2-1; CDR3aa: CASSLLLAGGHNEQFF; CDR3nt: TGTGCCAGCAGTTTGCTACTAGCGGGGGGGCACAATGAGCAGTTCTTC
abundance: -; d_gene: -; v_gene: TRBV27; j_gene: TRBJ1-1; CDR3aa: CASSQLTGNTEAFF; CDR3nt: TGTGCCAGCAGTCAACTTACAGGGAACACTGAAGCTTTCTTT
abundance: -; d_gene: -; v_gene: TRBV4-3; j_gene: TRBJ1-2; CDR3aa: CASSQSRAPYGYTF; CDR3nt: TGCGCCAGCAGCCAGTCCAGGGCACCCTATGGCTACACCTTC
abundance: once; d_gene: -; v_gene: TRBV6-6; j_gene: TRBJ1-2; CDR3aa: CASRKPGENYGYTF; CDR3nt: TGTGCCAGCAGAAAACCAGGGGAGAACTATGGCTACACCTTC
abundance: -; d_gene: TRBD1; v_gene: TRBV6-6; j_gene: TRBJ1-5; CDR3aa: CASSRGQASNQPQHF; CDR3nt: TGTGCCAGCAGCAGGGGACAGGCTAGCAATCAGCCCCAGCATTTT
abundance: -; d_gene: -; v_gene: TRBV27; j_gene: TRBJ1-5; CDR3aa: CASSSLGQGSDQPQHF; CDR3nt: TGTGCCAGCAGTTCTCTAGGGCAGGGGTCGGATCAGCCCCAGCATTTT
abundance: few; d_gene: -; v_gene: TRBV10-1; j_gene: TRBJ2-3; CDR3aa: CASSEVTGTDTQYF; CDR3nt: TGCGCCAGCAGTGAGGTTACTGGCACAGATACGCAGTATTTT
abundance: -; d_gene: TRBD1; v_gene: TRBV5-1; j_gene: TRBJ1-2; CDR3aa: CASSPGQDYGYTF; CDR3nt: TGCGCCAGCAGTCCCGGACAGGACTATGGCTACACCTTC
abundance: -; d_gene: TRBD1; v_gene: TRBV10-3; j_gene: TRBJ2-7; CDR3aa: CAISESTGAFYEQYF; CDR3nt: TGTGCCATCAGTGAGTCGACAGGGGCCTTCTACGAGCAGTACTTC
abundance: few; d_gene: -; v_gene: TRBV7-8; j_gene: TRBJ2-5; CDR3aa: CATYLNLQETQYF; CDR3nt: TGTGCCACCTACTTAAATCTCCAAGAGACCCAGTACTTC
abundance: -; d_gene: TRBD1; v_gene: TRBV11-2; j_gene: TRBJ1-6; CDR3aa: CASSPRDRGNSPLHF; CDR3nt: TGTGCCAGCAGCCCCCGGGACAGGGGTAATTCACCCCTCCACTTT
abundance: -; d_gene: TRBD2; v_gene: TRBV5-6; j_gene: TRBJ2-1; CDR3aa: CASSTTSGGTYNEQFF; CDR3nt: TGTGCCAGCAGCACGACTAGCGGGGGAACCTACAATGAGCAGTTCTTC
abundance: -; d_gene: -; v_gene: TRBV27; j_gene: TRBJ2-7; CDR3aa: CASSSGGHRTQYF; CDR3nt: TGTGCCAGCAGTTCGGGGGGACACCGAACGCAGTACTTC
abundance: -; d_gene: TRBD2; v_gene: TRBV29-1; j_gene: TRBJ2-1; CDR3aa: CSVMTSGVGEQFF; CDR3nt: TGCAGCGTGATGACTAGCGGGGTGGGTGAGCAGTTCTTC
abundance: -; d_gene: -; v_gene: TRBV28; j_gene: TRBJ1-2; CDR3aa: CASSAGYYGYTF; CDR3nt: TGTGCCAGCAGTGCGGGATACTATGGCTACACCTTC
abundance: few; d_gene: TRBD1; v_gene: TRBV10-1; j_gene: TRBJ1-2; CDR3aa: CASSERKTGNYGYTF; CDR3nt: TGCGCCAGCAGTGAGCGAAAGACAGGGAACTATGGCTACACCTTC
abundance: -; d_gene: TRBD2; v_gene: TRBV2; j_gene: TRBJ2-1; CDR3aa: CANGGGYNEQFF; CDR3nt: TGTGCCAACGGGGGGGGATACAATGAGCAGTTCTTC
abundance: -; d_gene: TRBD1; v_gene: TRBV25-1; j_gene: TRBJ1-5; CDR3aa: CASSTGQGSQPQHF; CDR3nt: TGTGCCAGCAGTACCGGACAGGGGAGTCAGCCCCAGCATTTT
abundance: -; d_gene: -; v_gene: TRBV6-5; j_gene: TRBJ1-4; CDR3aa: CASRQGGEKLFF; CDR3nt: TGTGCCAGCAGACAGGGAGGGGAAAAACTGTTTTTT
abundance: -; d_gene: TRBD1; v_gene: TRBV6-5; j_gene: TRBJ1-5; CDR3aa: CASSLRQGNQPQHF; CDR3nt: TGTGCCAGCAGCCTCAGACAGGGGAATCAGCCCCAGCATTTT
abundance: -; d_gene: -; v_gene: TRBV15; j_gene: TRBJ1-2; CDR3aa: CATSRDRRGGTPYGYTF; CDR3nt: TGTGCCACCAGCAGAGATCGCAGGGGAGGGACCCCCTATGGCTACACCTTC
abundance: -; d_gene: -; v_gene: TRBV7-6; j_gene: TRBJ2-3; CDR3aa: CASSQGRPTDTQYF; CDR3nt: TGTGCCAGCAGCCAGGGAAGGCCCACAGATACGCAGTATTTT
abundance: -; d_gene: TRBD1; v_gene: TRBV19; j_gene: TRBJ1-1; CDR3aa: CASIKQGRTEAFF; CDR3nt: TGTGCCAGTATCAAACAGGGGAGGACTGAAGCTTTCTTT
abundance: -; d_gene: -; v_gene: TRBV28; j_gene: TRBJ1-1; CDR3aa: CASSLGFEAFF; CDR3nt: TGTGCCAGCAGTTTGGGCTTTGAAGCTTTCTTT
abundance: -; d_gene: TRBD1; v_gene: TRBV18; j_gene: TRBJ1-6; CDR3aa: CASSSGQGGVSPLHF; CDR3nt: TGTGCCAGCTCATCTGGACAGGGTGGTGTTTCACCCCTCCACTTT
abundance: -; d_gene: TRBD1; v_gene: TRBV18; j_gene: TRBJ1-5; CDR3aa: CASSLGQVTNQPQHF; CDR3nt: TGTGCCAGCTCACTTGGACAGGTCACGAATCAGCCCCAGCATTTT
abundance: -; d_gene: TRBD2; v_gene: TRBV6-5; j_gene: TRBJ2-5; CDR3aa: CASSYSGTSGIETQYF; CDR3nt: TGTGCCAGCAGTTACTCGGGGACTAGCGGGATAGAGACCCAGTACTTC
abundance: -; d_gene: -; v_gene: TRBV21-1; j_gene: TRBJ1-2; CDR3aa: CASSWNRERYTF; CDR3nt: TGTGCCAGCAGCTGGAACAGAGAAAGGTACACCTTC
abundance: -; d_gene: TRBD2; v_gene: TRBV6-2/TRBV6-3; j_gene: TRBJ2-2; CDR3aa: CASSRLAANTGELFF; CDR3nt: TGTGCCAGCAGTAGACTAGCAGCGAACACCGGGGAGCTGTTTTTT
abundance: -; d_gene: TRBD2; v_gene: TRBV14; j_gene: TRBJ2-1; CDR3aa: CASSQGLAGGPPYNEQFF; CDR3nt: TGTGCCAGCAGCCAAGGACTAGCGGGGGGCCCTCCCTACAATGAGCAGTTCTTC
abundance: -; d_gene: TRBD1; v_gene: TRBV5-5; j_gene: TRBJ1-1; CDR3aa: CASSFTGDNTEAFF; CDR3nt: TGTGCCAGCAGCTTTACAGGGGATAACACTGAAGCTTTCTTT
abundance: -; d_gene: -; v_gene: TRBV7-9; j_gene: TRBJ2-2; CDR3aa: CASSLAGQGNTGELFF; CDR3nt: TGTGCCAGCAGCTTAGCAGGTCAGGGGAACACCGGGGAGCTGTTTTTT
abundance: once; d_gene: -; v_gene: TRBV11-2; j_gene: TRBJ1-2; CDR3aa: CASSIQQGKDGYTF; CDR3nt: TGTGCCAGCAGCATACAACAGGGTAAAGATGGCTACACCTTC
abundance: -; d_gene: -; v_gene: TRBV5-1; j_gene: TRBJ1-4; CDR3aa: CASSFRANGEKLFF; CDR3nt: TGCGCCAGCAGCTTCAGGGCCAACGGTGAAAAACTGTTTTTT
abundance: -; d_gene: TRBD2; v_gene: TRBV19; j_gene: TRBJ2-1; CDR3aa: CASSNRLAGVYNEQFF; CDR3nt: TGTGCCAGTAGTAATCGGCTAGCGGGGGTCTACAATGAGCAGTTCTTC
abundance: -; d_gene: -; v_gene: TRBV11-2; j_gene: TRBJ2-6; CDR3aa: CASSLGAGKGANVLTF; CDR3nt: TGTGCCAGCAGCTTAGGCGCAGGGAAGGGGGCCAACGTCCTGACTTTC
abundance: -; d_gene: -; v_gene: TRBV2; j_gene: TRBJ1-1; CDR3aa: CASSVRGSATEAFF; CDR3nt: TGTGCCAGCAGCGTCAGGGGCTCTGCCACTGAAGCTTTCTTT
abundance: -; d_gene: TRBD2; v_gene: TRBV15; j_gene: TRBJ2-5; CDR3aa: CATSRGGASGALGETQYF; CDR3nt: TGTGCCACCAGCAGGGGGGGGGCTAGCGGGGCCCTCGGGGAGACCCAGTACTTC
abundance: -; d_gene: TRBD1; v_gene: TRBV19; j_gene: TRBJ1-1; CDR3aa: CASRRQGMNTEAFF; CDR3nt: TGTGCCAGTAGGCGACAGGGGATGAACACTGAAGCTTTCTTT
abundance: once; d_gene: -; v_gene: TRBV28; j_gene: TRBJ1-2; CDR3aa: CASSPIGGYGYTF; CDR3nt: TGTGCCAGCAGCCCGATCGGGGGGTATGGCTACACCTTC
abundance: -; d_gene: -; v_gene: TRBV18; j_gene: TRBJ1-6; CDR3aa: CASSPSGSPLHF; CDR3nt: TGTGCCAGCTCACCCTCAGGTTCACCCCTCCACTTT
abundance: -; d_gene: TRBD2; v_gene: TRBV5-1; j_gene: TRBJ2-3; CDR3aa: CASSYHSGATTDTQYF; CDR3nt: TGCGCCAGCAGCTACCATAGCGGGGCGACCACAGATACGCAGTATTTT
abundance: once; d_gene: -; v_gene: TRBV27; j_gene: TRBJ1-4; CDR3aa: CASGDQGIAEKLFF; CDR3nt: TGTGCCAGTGGGGACCAGGGGATTGCTGAAAAACTGTTTTTT
abundance: -; d_gene: -; v_gene: TRBV3-1/TRBV3-2; j_gene: TRBJ2-6; CDR3aa: CASSHSGEPGANVLTF; CDR3nt: TGTGCCAGCAGCCACTCAGGGGAGCCTGGGGCCAACGTCCTGACTTTC
abundance: -; d_gene: TRBD2; v_gene: TRBV9; j_gene: TRBJ2-2; CDR3aa: CASSLGLAGTGELFF; CDR3nt: TGTGCCAGCAGCCTGGGACTAGCTGGCACCGGGGAGCTGTTTTTT
abundance: -; d_gene: -; v_gene: TRBV6-1; j_gene: TRBJ1-2; CDR3aa: CASSEGTVGYGYTF; CDR3nt: TGTGCCAGCAGTGAAGGGACAGTAGGCTATGGCTACACCTTC
abundance: -; d_gene: TRBD1; v_gene: TRBV5-4; j_gene: TRBJ2-1; CDR3aa: CASSQGGAGGSYNEQFF; CDR3nt: TGTGCCAGCAGCCAAGGTGGGGCAGGGGGCTCCTACAATGAGCAGTTCTTC
abundance: -; d_gene: -; v_gene: TRBV6-5; j_gene: TRBJ1-1; CDR3aa: CASRPNTEAFF; CDR3nt: TGTGCCAGCCGTCCCAACACTGAAGCTTTCTTT
abundance: -; d_gene: TRBD1; v_gene: TRBV18; j_gene: TRBJ1-2; CDR3aa: CASSPGTGSNYGYTF; CDR3nt: TGTGCCAGCTCACCAGGGACAGGGTCTAACTATGGCTACACCTTC